The 21 T cell receptor beta chains presented below share a single source sample, sequenced in a study of T-cell reconstitution after alpha-beta-depleted transplantation in children. Unique molecular identifiers were incorporated when the TCRbeta library was constructed. Each CDR3 protein is one row after TCRdb ran MiXCR on the PCR reads. The sample holds some 500,000 distinct CDR3 sequences, around 18% seen once. This sample comprised PBMCs from the stem cell graft donor, obtained from the stem cell graft. These receptors all stem from a human donor who donated a stem cell graft to a child with acute lymphoblastic leukemia.

V usage is TRBV20-1 and J usage is TRBJ2-7, with a possible D match to TRBD1 (6 bases). CDR1 is DFQATT, CDR2 SNEGSKA, per germline (reference sequence). The CDR3 is made up of 12 amino acids. Trimming left V 3 bases short and J 12 bases short, with 18 bases between. CDR3 region: CSASPNRDIGYF. The DNA for the CDR3 is TGCAGTGCTAGCCCGAACCGGGACATAGGGTACTTC.

This clonotype was observed a single time. This chain uses TRBV4-2 with TRBJ2-1; 9 bases map to TRBD2. V lost 5 bases, J lost 6 bases, and 17 bases stayed unmatched. The CDR3 loop spans 18 amino acids. The germline V gene encodes CDR1 LGHNA and CDR2 YNFKEQ. DNA for the CDR3: TGTGCCAGCAGCACGGGGCTAGCGGGATCCTGGGGGCTCAATGAGCAGTTCTTC. Translation gives CASSTGLAGSWGLNEQFF.

The sample holds a few counts of this clonotype. The chain has TRBV20-1 and TRBJ1-3; D is undetermined. V lost 6 bases and J 7 bases, leaving 10 bases between the germline ends. Germline CDR1 is DFQATT and CDR2 is SNEGSKA (reference sequence). The CDR3 is 11 residues long. CDR3 bases: TGCAGTGCAGGGATGTGGAACACCATATATTTT. It translates to CSAGMWNTIYF.

The chain links TRBV20-1 to TRBJ2-7; possible D gene TRBD2, 6 bases. Germline assignment: CDR1 DFQATT and CDR2 SNEGSKA (reference sequence). There are 19 residues in the CDR3. V lost 1 base and J lost 2, with 27 bases in between. This CDR3 reads CSARGGATTSPGSTYEQYF. CDR3 sequence (DNA): TGCAGTGCTAGAGGCGGGGCCACAACCAGTCCTGGTAGCACCTACGAGCAGTACTTC.

The chain employs TRBV11-2 and TRBJ2-5, with D maybe TRBD2 (6 bases). Trimming removed 4 bases from V and 4 bases from J, with 13 bases in between. From germline, CDR1 is SGHAT and CDR2 FQNNGV. The CDR3 is 14 residues long. CDR3: CASSWGMGGETQYF. CDR3 sequence (DNA): TGTGCCAGCAGCTGGGGGATGGGGGGAGAGACCCAGTACTTC.

This clonotype appeared once. The rearrangement joins TRBV13 to TRBJ2-1; 10 nucleotides align to TRBD2. Per germline, CDR1 PRHDT and CDR2 FYEKMQ (reference sequence). Trimming took 5 bases from V and 2 from J; bases not matched to a gene: 3. CDR3 length equals 15 residues. CDR3 DNA: TGTGCCAGCAGCGCGACTAGCGGGCCCTACAATGAGCAGTTCTTC. Its protein product is CASSATSGPYNEQFF.

The rearrangement uses TRBV6-1 and TRBJ1-1; 7 positions agree with TRBD1. CDR1 and CDR2 from the germline V gene are MNHNS and SASEGT. The CDR3 contains 17 residues. The V gene end was trimmed by 6 bases and the J gene end by 5 bases; junction bases not matched to a gene: 18. CDR3 nucleotide sequence: TGTGCCAGCAGCCATATTGCCCGGAGGGGGCGTTTTACTGAAGCTTTCTTT. It yields the protein CASSHIARRGRFTEAFF.

The chain joins TRBV4-1 to TRBJ2-7, with 7 bases identical to TRBD1. Per germline, CDR1 MGHRA and CDR2 YSYEKL. This CDR3 has 15 residues. With V trimmed by 2 bases and J by 1 base, 5 bases remained unmatched. The CDR3 protein is CASSQPTGNSYEQYF. CDR3 nucleotide sequence: TGCGCCAGCAGCCAACCGACAGGGAATTCCTACGAGCAGTACTTC.

Only a few counts were recorded for this clonotype. The chain employs TRBV5-1 and TRBJ1-1, with TRBD1 matching 7 bases. The J segment lost 5 bases and the V segment lost 4 bases, leaving 11 bases of the junction unmatched. Germline-derived CDR1 and CDR2 are SGHRS and YFSETQ. The CDR3 is 15 residues long. CDR3 nucleotides: TGCGCCAGCAGCACGGGACAGAGCGGGAAGACTGAAGCTTTCTTT. Encoded protein: CASSTGQSGKTEAFF.

The genes are TRBV6-4 and TRBJ2-1, with 10 nucleotides matching TRBD2. The CDR3 covers 13 residues. Germline assignment: CDR1 MRHNA and CDR2 SNTAGT. V lost 4 bases to trimming and J lost 13 bases; unmatched junction nucleotides: 7. Here the CDR3 DNA reads TGTGCCAGCAGTGTAACTAGCGGGATGGTACAGTTCTTC. Its protein product is CASSVTSGMVQFF.

There are a few counts of this clonotype. The chain uses TRBV6-5 and TRBJ2-7; 10 bases agree with TRBD1. Germline CDR1 reads MNHEY; CDR2 reads SVGAGI. This CDR3 has 16 residues. V shed 0 bases and J 3 bases; nucleotides not matched to a gene: 5. CDR3 protein: CASSYSFGQGGYEQYF. In DNA form, the CDR3 reads TGTGCCAGCAGTTACTCCTTTGGACAGGGGGGCTACGAGCAGTACTTC.

This clonotype came up a few times. CDR3 coding DNA: TGCAGCGTTGGTCTGGGACAGGGCTACAATGAGCAGTTCTTC. Its translation: CSVGLGQGYNEQFF. The chain recombines TRBV29-1 with TRBJ2-1, with 9 bases fitting TRBD1. Looked up from germline, CDR1 is SQVTM and CDR2 is ANQGSEA. The CDR3 totals 14 residues. The V segment lost 4 bases and the J segment 3 bases; nucleotides outside the gene matches: 4.

The sample holds a few counts of this clonotype. The genes are TRBV14 and TRBJ2-1; 7 bases match TRBD2. V shed 1 base and J 5 bases; nucleotides not matched to a gene: 8. Per germline, CDR1 SGHDN and CDR2 FVKESK. The CDR3 is made up of 16 amino acids. In DNA form, the CDR3 reads TGTGCCAGCAGCCAAGCCTCTAGCGGCGGTGACAATGAGCAGTTCTTC. Its protein is CASSQASSGGDNEQFF.

This clonotype was detected only a few times. V is TRBV2 and J is TRBJ2-1, with 8 bases matching TRBD2. CDR1 is SNHLY, CDR2 FYNNEI, per germline. V trimming: 8 bases; J trimming: 0 bases; junction bases outside the gene matches: 9. CDR3 size: 16 residues. The CDR3 loop reads CASGLLAGGSYNEQFF. CDR3 coding DNA: TGTGCCAGCGGACTTCTAGCGGGTGGCTCCTACAATGAGCAGTTCTTC.

This clonotype was counted between two and nine times. CDR3 DNA sequence: TGTGCCAGCAGCCCGGAAGCGGGAGGGTACAATGAGCAGTTCTTC. It specifies CASSPEAGGYNEQFF. The rearrangement joins TRBV7-3 to TRBJ2-1, with 10 bases that match TRBD2. The CDR3 has 15 residues. Germline V lookup: CDR1 SGHTA, CDR2 FQGTGA. V lost 5 bases and J lost 4; bases outside the gene matches: 5.

The J gene is TRBJ2-1, the V gene TRBV3-1, with 11 positions matching TRBD2. Germline values: CDR1 LGHDT, CDR2 YNNKEL (reference sequence). CDR3 length: 17 residues. After removal of 10 bases from V and 8 bases from J, the junction contained 19 bases not matched to a gene. The CDR3 DNA is TGTGCCACCTCCCCCCGCGTAGCGGGAGGGCCGGAACATGAGCAGTTCTTC. This sequence encodes CATSPRVAGGPEHEQFF.

The chain recombines TRBV12-3 or TRBV12-4 with TRBJ2-6; possible D gene TRBD1, 6 bases. CDR3 length: 15 amino acids. The germline V and J ends were trimmed by 7 bases and 2 bases, with 12 bases remaining between them. The CDR3 sequence: CASNRQDPGANVLTF. The CDR3, as DNA: TGTGCCAGCAATAGACAGGATCCTGGGGCCAACGTCCTGACTTTC.

The chain combines TRBV28 with TRBJ2-4; 8 bases are a match to TRBD1. V shed 5 bases and J 3 bases; nucleotides not matched to a gene: 24. This CDR3 region has 21 residues. Germline V lookup: CDR1 MDHEN, CDR2 SYDVKM. Written as DNA, the CDR3 is TGTGCCAGCAGTCCGTTCAGGAGACAGGGGCCCGTTAACGCCAGCAAAAACATTCAGTACTTC. The encoded protein is CASSPFRRQGPVNASKNIQYF.

The chain recombines TRBV6-5 with TRBJ1-4; maybe TRBD1 (5 bases). V was pared by 3 bases and J by 7 bases, with 15 bases between. This CDR3 comprises 15 residues. Germline V gene lookup returns CDR1 MNHEY and CDR2 SVGAGI. The CDR3 loop is CASSYDLRGVEKLFF. In DNA, the CDR3 is TGTGCCAGCAGTTATGACCTAAGGGGCGTTGAAAAACTGTTTTTT.

V gene TRBV12-3 or TRBV12-4 combines with J gene TRBJ2-7; TRBD2 might be the D (7 bases). Trimming took 6 bases from V and 5 from J, leaving 20 bases between them. The CDR3 length is 15 residues. The CDR3 here is CASSLRGGRVHEQYF. In DNA form, the CDR3 reads TGTGCCAGCAGCTTGAGGGGGGGGCGAGTCCACGAGCAGTACTTC.

This clonotype was seen a handful of times. The chain carries TRBV24-1 and TRBJ2-1, with 7 nucleotides matching TRBD1. Germline V lookup: CDR1 KGHDR, CDR2 SFDVKD. The CDR3 has 13 amino acids. The trim removed 7 bases at V and 9 bases at J, leaving 8 bases unmatched. The CDR3 reads CATSVLSGGEQFF. The CDR3 DNA reads as TGTGCCACCAGCGTACTTTCAGGGGGTGAGCAGTTCTTC.